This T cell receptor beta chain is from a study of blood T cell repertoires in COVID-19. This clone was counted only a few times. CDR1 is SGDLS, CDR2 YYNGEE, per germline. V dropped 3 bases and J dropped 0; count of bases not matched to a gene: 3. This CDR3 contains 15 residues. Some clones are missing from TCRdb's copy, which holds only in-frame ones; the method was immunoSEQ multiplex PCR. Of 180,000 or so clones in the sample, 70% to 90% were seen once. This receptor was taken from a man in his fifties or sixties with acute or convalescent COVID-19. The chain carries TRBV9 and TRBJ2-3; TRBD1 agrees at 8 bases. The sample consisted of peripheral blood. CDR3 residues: CASSDRDRSTDTQYF. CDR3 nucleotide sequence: TGTGCCAGCAGCGACCGGGACAGGAGCACAGATACGCAGTATTTT.